The 3 T cell receptor beta chains below all came from one sample that was sequenced in a study of cytomegalovirus exposure and HLA in healthy donors. PCR was performed using 60 Vbeta and 13 Jbeta primers. Assay used: immunoSEQ multiplex PCR; TCRdb lists only in-frame clones, some missing. The sample contains 150,000 to 180,000 clones, 70% to 80% of which appear only once. The sample was PBMCs. Receptor source: a man younger than 40 in good health and CMV-seronegative.

V usage is TRBV15 and J usage is TRBJ2-1; the D gene is possibly TRBD1 (5 bases). The CDR3 covers 19 residues. Germline-derived CDR1 and CDR2 are LNHNV and YYDKDF (reference sequence). V lost 0 bases to trimming and J lost 3 bases, with 21 bases between them. CDR3 residues: CATSRDSPADSVIYNEQFF. Written as DNA, the CDR3 is TGTGCCACCAGCAGAGATTCCCCCGCAGACAGTGTCATCTACAATGAGCAGTTCTTC.

The J gene is TRBJ2-3, the V gene TRBV5-1, with TRBD2 as a possible D gene (6 bases). The length of the CDR3 is 17 residues. Between the trimmed V and J ends, which lost 0 bases and 0 bases, there was a span of 14 bases. Germline-derived CDR1 and CDR2 are SGHRS and YFSETQ. The CDR3: CASSLGVGAGSTDTQYF. CDR3 sequence (DNA): TGCGCCAGCAGCTTGGGGGTAGGGGCGGGGAGCACAGATACGCAGTATTTT.

The chain carries TRBV28 and TRBJ2-2, with TRBD2 matching 10 bases. J was trimmed by 4 bases and V by 4 bases; bases with no gene match: 6. The CDR3 contains 16 residues. The V gene's germline CDR1 is MDHEN and CDR2 SYDVKM. CDR3 sequence (DNA): TGTGCCAGCAGTTCATCTAGCGGGGGCTTCACCGGGGAGCTGTTTTTT. This codes for CASSSSSGGFTGELFF.